The 18 T cell receptor beta chains below were found in one sample sequenced in a study of blood T cell repertoires in COVID-19. Clones were read by immunoSEQ multiplex PCR, and TCRdb kept only the in-frame ones, dropping some. The repertoire includes about 240,000 clones, about 89% of them detected once, and approximately 4.1% sits in the top ten. The sample taken for sequencing was PBMCs or T cells enriched from blood (not recorded which). These receptors were collected from a woman younger than 45 who had recovered from COVID-19.

Only one count was recorded for this clone. In the same sample, other DNA sequences code for this CDR3. This rearrangement joins TRBV28 to TRBJ1-2, with a tentative D call TRBD1 (5 bases). There are 12 residues in the CDR3. Looked up from germline, CDR1 is MDHEN and CDR2 is SYDVKM. Trimming left V 6 bases short and J 8 bases short, with 13 bases between. The CDR3 bases are TGTGCCAGCAGCCTGGGGGGTTACGGCTACACCTTC. Its protein is CASSLGGYGYTF.

This chain uses TRBV4-3 with TRBJ1-6; D not certain. This CDR3 region has 13 residues. Germline CDR1 reads LGHNA; CDR2 reads YSLEER. Between the trimmed V and J ends, which lost 0 bases and 14 bases, there was a span of 11 bases. In nucleotides, the CDR3 is TGCGCCAGCAGCCAAGATTCCGGTAGAACCCTCCACTTT. This codes for CASSQDSGRTLHF.

This clone occurred a few times. J is TRBJ1-6 and V is TRBV7-9; 9 positions match TRBD1. The J segment lost 10 bases and the V segment lost 5 bases, leaving 9 bases of the junction unmatched. There are 15 residues in the CDR3. Germline lookup yields CDR1 SEHNR and CDR2 FQNEAQ (reference sequence). As DNA, the CDR3 is TGTGCCAGCAGCCCCAGGGACAGGGCAGCCTCACCCCTCCACTTT. Amino acids: CASSPRDRAASPLHF. Looking up the rest from reference TRBV7-9 and TRBJ1-6 gives the full variable domain: DTGVSQNPRHKITKRGQNVTFRCDPISEHNRLYWYRQTLGQGPEFLTYFQNEAQLEKSRLLSDRFSAERPKGSFSTLEIQRTEQGDSAMYLCASSPRDRAASPLHFGNGTRLTVT.

The chain joins TRBV13 to TRBJ1-1; D call uncertain. This CDR3 region has 12 residues. Trimming shortened V by 0 bases and J by 8 bases, and 7 bases separated the two germline ends. Germline-derived CDR1 and CDR2 are PRHDT and FYEKMQ (reference sequence). The CDR3 coding sequence is TGTGCCAGCAGCTTAGGTCTGGCAGAAGCTTTCTTT. It is translated as CASSLGLAEAFF. Full variable domain (missing parts from reference TRBV13 and TRBJ1-1): AAGVIQSPRHLIKEKRETATLKCYPIPRHDTVYWYQQGPGQDPQFLISFYEKMQSDKGSIPDRFSAQQFSDYHSELNMSSLELGDSALYFCASSLGLAEAFFGQGTRLTVV.

This rearrangement joins TRBV5-5 to TRBJ2-2; D is uncertain. The V end lost 0 bases, the J end lost 6 bases, and 3 bases lay between the germline ends. The germline gives CDR1 SGHKS, CDR2 YYEKEE (reference sequence). The CDR3 totals 12 residues. CDR3 in amino acids: CASSLAAGELFF. The DNA for the CDR3 is TGTGCCAGCAGCTTGGCCGCCGGGGAGCTGTTTTTT.

This chain links TRBV4-1 with TRBJ1-3; TRBD1 is a possible D gene (5 bases). CDR1 is MGHRA and CDR2 is YSYEKL in the germline V gene. The CDR3 runs to 17 residues. V was cut by 3 bases and J by 4 bases, with 19 bases left in between. CDR3 bases: TGCGCCAGCAGCCATCCGCGGCGGGACCGCCGGGGAAACACCATATATTTT. It is translated as CASSHPRRDRRGNTIYF.

The chain couples TRBV6-2 or TRBV6-3 to TRBJ2-5; TRBD2 aligns across 10 bases. This CDR3 spans 15 amino acids. Germline CDR1 and CDR2: MNHEY and SVGEGT. V lost 2 bases and J lost 2; bases outside the gene matches: 2. The CDR3 sequence is CASSYRTSGQETQYF. The CDR3 bases are TGTGCCAGCAGTTACCGGACTAGCGGTCAAGAGACCCAGTACTTC.

This chain uses TRBV7-9 with TRBJ1-5, with TRBD1 matching 9 bases. J was trimmed by 7 bases and V by 3 bases; bases with no gene match: 7. Germline values: CDR1 SEHNR, CDR2 FQNEAQ (reference sequence). This CDR3 has 15 residues. The CDR3 bases are TGTGCCAGCAGCTTGGATGGACAGGGGAGGCAGCCCCAGCATTTT. Protein: CASSLDGQGRQPQHF.

The CDR3 region is CASSFLRDRAYNEQFF. The CDR3 region has the DNA TGTGCCAGCAGCTTCCTCAGGGACAGGGCTTACAATGAGCAGTTCTTC. The chain carries TRBV7-9 and TRBJ2-1, with TRBD1 matching over 9 bases. CDR1 and CDR2 (germline): SEHNR, FQNEAQ (reference sequence). The CDR3 is 16 amino acids. J was trimmed by 4 bases and V by 3 bases; bases with no gene match: 7.

J is TRBJ2-1 and V is TRBV27, with no clear D. Trimming shortened V by 5 bases and J by 2 bases, and 10 bases separated the two germline ends. Per the germline V gene, CDR1 is MNHEY and CDR2 is SMNVEV (reference sequence). The CDR3 runs to 14 residues. The CDR3 loop is CASSPGGAYNEQFF. CDR3 nucleotide sequence: TGTGCCAGCAGTCCCGGCGGTGCCTACAATGAGCAGTTCTTC.

The rearrangement joins TRBV24-1 to TRBJ2-5; tentatively, D is TRBD1 (5 bases). This CDR3 comprises 16 residues. Germline-derived CDR1 and CDR2 are KGHDR and SFDVKD. V shed 5 bases and J shed 4 bases, with 19 bases lying between them. CDR3 residues: CATSAVSQGRGETQYF. In DNA form, the CDR3 reads TGTGCCACCAGTGCCGTTAGTCAGGGTAGGGGAGAGACCCAGTACTTC.

J is TRBJ2-1 and V is TRBV3-1 (or the pseudogene TRBV3-2), with D possibly matching TRBD2 (5 bases). There are 16 residues in the CDR3. Germline V CDR1 and CDR2: LGHDT, YNNKEL (reference sequence). With 0 bases removed from V and 5 bases from J, the gap between germline ends came to 14 bases. CDR3: CASSQDQAAGHNEQFF. The CDR3, as DNA: TGTGCCAGCAGCCAAGATCAGGCCGCGGGTCACAATGAGCAGTTCTTC.

The chain is built from TRBV9 and TRBJ1-1; no firm D call. Germline CDR1 reads SGDLS; CDR2 reads YYNGEE. Trimming left V 6 bases short and J 2 bases short, with 14 bases between. The length of the CDR3 is 14 residues. CDR3 residues: CASTRADSNTEAFF. CDR3 bases: TGTGCCAGCACGCGGGCAGATTCAAACACTGAAGCTTTCTTT.

This clone turned up a few times. The chain employs TRBV6-5 and TRBJ1-1; D unresolved. In germline, CDR1 is MNHEY, CDR2 SVGAGI. Trimming removed 3 bases from V and 1 base from J, with 9 bases in between. The CDR3 totals 14 residues. For the CDR3, the DNA is TGTGCCAGCAGTTATCTAGGTCAGAACACTGAAGCTTTCTTT. Protein: CASSYLGQNTEAFF.

This chain joins TRBV28 and TRBJ2-5; 9 bases align to TRBD1. The CDR3 contains 14 residues. V dropped 7 bases and J dropped 8; count of bases not matched to a gene: 11. CDR1 is MDHEN and CDR2 is SYDVKM in the germline V gene. CDR3 in amino acids: CASTHRDRERTQYF. In nucleotides, the CDR3 is TGTGCCAGCACCCACCGGGACAGGGAACGAACCCAGTACTTC.

The chain combines TRBV27 with TRBJ1-6; 9 nucleotides match TRBD1. The CDR3 consists of 15 residues. The ends lost 8 bases at V and 9 bases at J; junction bases unmatched: 11. Germline-derived CDR1 and CDR2 are MNHEY and SMNVEV (reference sequence). CDR3 in amino acids: CASHGPTGGPSPLHF. DNA of the CDR3: TGTGCCAGCCACGGACCGACAGGGGGACCTTCACCCCTCCACTTT.

The chain combines TRBV2 with TRBJ1-2; possible D gene TRBD1, 5 bases. The germline V gene encodes CDR1 SNHLY and CDR2 FYNNEI. This CDR3 has 12 residues. V was pared by 5 bases and J by 2 bases, with 6 bases between. The CDR3 nucleotides are TGTGCCAGCAGTAGACAGAACTATGGCTACACCTTC. The encoded protein is CASSRQNYGYTF. Full variable domain (outside the CDR3, taken from reference TRBV2 and TRBJ1-2): EPEVTQTPSHQVTQMGQEVILRCVPISNHLYFYWYRQILGQKVEFLVSFYNNEISEKSEIFDDQFSVERPDGSNFTLKIRSTKLEDSAMYFCASSRQNYGYTFGSGTRLTVV.

The chain carries TRBV28 and TRBJ1-6, with D possibly matching TRBD1 (5 bases). The CDR3 runs 15 residues. Germline-derived CDR1 and CDR2 are MDHEN and SYDVKM. The CDR3 DNA reads as TGTGCGGGGCGGGCGGGGGTGACCGGGGATTCACCCCTCCACTTT. It yields the protein CAGRAGVTGDSPLHF.